Detailed here is one TCR beta chain. Its antigen remains unidentified. The data derive from a study of cytomegalovirus exposure and HLA in healthy donors. Study-level findings and limits: Researchers reported that a few CMV-associated chains were confirmed in vitro as CMV antigen-specific. In a later analysis, at a false discovery rate of 0.05, approximately 16,000 TCR beta sequences were associated with HLA alleles. The study found most TCR sequences rare, yet found some public TCRs in many donors.

In the PCR, 60 Vbeta and 13 Jbeta primers were used. The method was immunoSEQ multiplex PCR; TCRdb's version includes in-frame clones alone and lacks a portion of them. The sample includes around 130,000 clones, approximately 8.8% of them seen just once. The V gene's germline CDR1 is MNHEY and CDR2 SVGAGI. The ends were cut back, 5 bases at V and 7 bases at J, with 14 bases in the middle. This CDR3 region has 13 residues. The rearrangement uses TRBV6-5 and TRBJ2-5; D unresolved. The origin of this receptor is a man aged 35-49 years in good health and CMV-seronegative. The sequenced material came from PBMCs. In nucleotides, the CDR3 is TGTGCCAGCAGTCCTACTGGGCCCGCGACCCAGTACTTC. As protein: CASSPTGPATQYF.